Listed below are T cell receptor beta chains from one sample, sequenced in a study of blood T cell repertoires in COVID-19. Using immunoSEQ multiplex PCR, the repertoire was profiled, and TCRdb retains in-frame clones only, with some absent. The data show about 80,000 clones, about 78% seen once. The material sequenced was peripheral blood. These receptor sequences come from a human donor in a cohort sampled during active COVID-19. Both conserved end residues are trimmed from each CDR3. A clone size is listed for some rows: how often the clone was seen (once, few, many), or a class if it is expanded.

size | J | length | V | CDR3
- | TRBJ1-6 | 14 | TRBV6-5 | ASSYSRGGLGSPLH
- | TRBJ2-3 | 18 | TRBV9 | ASSPQTGRTGQISTDTQY
- | TRBJ1-5 | 10 | TRBV4-1 | ASSHRGQPQH
- | TRBJ2-6 | 12 | TRBV10-3 | ATLRESGANVLT
- | TRBJ1-5 | 15 | TRBV5-1 | ASSLYRGIDSNQPQH
- | TRBJ1-2 | 12 | TRBV2 | ASSVGTETYGYT
- | TRBJ1-1 | 12 | TRBV6-5 | ASSYSQANTEAF
once | TRBJ1-2 | 10 | TRBV19 | ASQRAGNGYT
once | TRBJ2-7 | 13 | TRBV7-9 | ASSFVAGGTYEQY
- | TRBJ2-7 | 14 | TRBV5-1 | ASSIDDGTGSLEQY
- | TRBJ1-1 | 11 | TRBV19 | ASQGAQNTEAF
- | TRBJ2-5 | 14 | TRBV9 | ASSPKEGRVQETQY
- | TRBJ2-1 | 12 | TRBV4-3 | ASSQESGSGEQF
- | TRBJ2-7 | 12 | TRBV5-1 | ASSLVALAAEQY
- | TRBJ2-3 | 9 | TRBV25-1 | ASSARDTQY
- | TRBJ2-1 | 14 | TRBV7-3 | ASSSYVGTGNSEQF
- | TRBJ1-5 | 12 | TRBV28 | ASFPGGIYQPQH
- | TRBJ1-6 | 14 | TRBV5-1 | ASSLEVAGDNSPLH
few | TRBJ2-3 | 12 | TRBV5-6 | ASSLEESTDTQY
- | TRBJ1-1 | 13 | TRBV5-6 | ASSTTGSMNTEAF
- | TRBJ1-2 | 12 | TRBV21-1 | ASSSPGTGGGYT
few | TRBJ2-5 | 10 | TRBV29-1 | SVRPGGETQY
few | TRBJ1-2 | 11 | TRBV6-5 | ASSYLGIYGYT
- | TRBJ2-5 | 12 | TRBV3-1/TRBV3-2 | ASSRDFGGETQY
- | TRBJ1-2 | 11 | TRBV4-1 | ASSPGQDYGYT
few | TRBJ1-3 | 12 | TRBV2 | ARSRGDSGNTIY
- | TRBJ1-5 | 13 | TRBV10-2 | ASSLGTGLNQPQH
- | TRBJ2-5 | 9 | TRBV12-3/TRBV12-4 | ASTSSETQY
- | TRBJ2-7 | 12 | TRBV7-9 | ASSSRGLAYEQY
- | TRBJ2-2 | 17 | TRBV5-5 | ASTTGTSGRALNTGELF
- | TRBJ2-2 | 13 | TRBV28 | ASSLGGGYTGELF
- | TRBJ2-2 | 13 | TRBV4-1 | ASSQLAGDTGELF
- | TRBJ2-2 | 15 | TRBV7-3 | ASSSRAGATNTGELF
- | TRBJ2-1 | 15 | TRBV24-1 | ATSDFNSPSSYNEQF
once | TRBJ1-3 | 12 | TRBV6-5 | ASSPSPLTPTIY
many | TRBJ1-1 | 11 | TRBV19 | ASSMSLETEAF
- | TRBJ1-6 | 13 | TRBV27 | ASSSRDSNNSPLH
- | TRBJ2-6 | 13 | TRBV11-3 | ASSADRVGANVLT
- | TRBJ1-1 | 10 | TRBV6-2/TRBV6-3 | ASSYSSTEAF
- | TRBJ1-4 | 13 | TRBV7-2 | ASSLEARDREKLF
- | TRBJ2-7 | 14 | TRBV7-2 | ASSFSLLAGGSEQY
- | TRBJ2-1 | 10 | TRBV5-1 | ASSLDYNEQF
- | TRBJ1-2 | 15 | TRBV6-1 | ASSESVVHLMDYGYT
once | TRBJ1-4 | 12 | TRBV27 | ASSLDRPNEKLF
- | TRBJ1-2 | 12 | TRBV12-5 | ASGSRQGASGYT
once | TRBJ1-1 | 13 | TRBV11-2 | ASSPRQGAGTEAF
once | TRBJ2-5 | 12 | TRBV9 | ASSGAGGPETQY
- | TRBJ1-2 | 12 | TRBV20-1 | SASHFSGDYGYT
- | TRBJ1-1 | 12 | TRBV5-1 | ASSLDRVRGEAF
- | TRBJ2-4 | 16 | TRBV5-4 | ASSSGLAGGLAKNIQY
- | TRBJ1-3 | 9 | TRBV24-1 | ATASGNTIY
- | TRBJ2-3 | 11 | TRBV2 | ASRGSSTDTQY
- | TRBJ1-2 | 12 | TRBV5-6 | ASSYVDSNYGYT
once | TRBJ2-7 | 11 | TRBV2 | ASSEGQIYEQY
- | TRBJ1-2 | 11 | TRBV29-1 | SVEVSRGLGYT
- | TRBJ2-1 | 12 | TRBV29-1 | SVVRFGADNEQF
few | TRBJ2-5 | 12 | TRBV5-8 | ASSLGQGEETQY
- | TRBJ1-4 | 11 | TRBV6-5 | ASSYGGGEKLF
- | TRBJ2-1 | 16 | TRBV7-2 | ASSLAPGLAGGGNEQF
- | TRBJ1-2 | 13 | TRBV5-5 | ASSPGDSTNYGYT